This paragraph covers one TCR beta chain sequence. Antigen specificity is unknown. V gave up 5 bases and J gave up 0 bases, with 11 bases separating them. The CDR3 runs 15 residues. CDR1 and CDR2 (germline): MNHNS, SASEGT. This record comes from a study of regulatory and conventional T cells in RAG deficiency. Study results and caveats: Patient subsets had shorter CDR3s; Omenn Treg-Tconv overlap exceeded 80%.

Profiled with immunoSEQ multiplex PCR; TCRdb holds only in-frame clones, not every one. This table has roughly 29,000 clones, over 90% appearing once. The sorted conventional CD4+ T cells were CD25-low and CD127-high, with genomic DNA sequenced. These data were also reused for a study on regulatory T cells. From that second work: The PCR used 52 TRBV and 13 TRBJ primers.

The V call is TRBV6-1, the J call TRBJ1-5, with D tentatively TRBD1 (6 bases). Sequencing input: CD25- CD4+ T cells sorted from blood. The clonotype was recovered from a human donor in good health. The CDR3 spells CASSWGPHSNQPQHF. In DNA, the CDR3 is TGTGCCAGCAGTTGGGGGCCTCATAGCAATCAGCCCCAGCATTTT.